The 3 T cell receptor beta chains below come from one sample, sequenced in a study of T cell responses to AZD1222 COVID-19 vaccine. The table came from immunoSEQ multiplex PCR; TCRdb's copy has only in-frame clones and leaves some out. The sample has 120,000 to 150,000 clones, 80% to 90% seen once. The sample here was peripheral blood, taken on day 0 of AZD1222 vaccination. The receptors here all came from an adult in good health.

The genes are TRBV18 and TRBJ1-5; D remains unclear. The CDR3 has 13 amino acids. Germline lookup yields CDR1 KGHSH and CDR2 LQKENI. Trimming cost V 3 bases and J 5 bases, with 8 bases left between them. In DNA, the CDR3 is TGTGCCAGCTCACCTGGGAGCGATCAGCCCCAGCATTTT. This codes for CASSPGSDQPQHF. Together with reference TRBV18 and TRBJ1-5, the CDR3 gives the full variable domain: NAGVMQNPRHLVRRRGQEARLRCSPMKGHSHVYWYRQLPEEGLKFMVYLQKENIIDESGMPKERFSAEFPKEGPSILRIQQVVRGDSAAYFCASSPGSDQPQHFGDGTRLSIL.

This clone has just one count. This chain uses TRBV11-1 with TRBJ2-1; D remains ambiguous. This CDR3 contains 14 residues. Between the trimmed V and J ends, which lost 0 bases and 7 bases, there was a span of 10 bases. Germline values: CDR1 SGHAT, CDR2 FQDESV (reference sequence). CDR3 amino acids: CASSLALLRNEQFF. The DNA for the CDR3 is TGTGCCAGCAGCTTAGCTCTCCTTAGGAATGAGCAGTTCTTC. The full variable domain, in which reference TRBV11-1 and TRBJ2-1 provide the parts outside the CDR3, is EAEVAQSPRYKITEKSQAVAFWCDPISGHATLYWYRQILGQGPELLVQFQDESVVDDSQLPKDRFSAERLKGVDSTLKIQPAELGDSAMYLCASSLALLRNEQFFGPGTRLTVL.

This chain uses TRBV27 with TRBJ1-1; perhaps TRBD1 as D (6 bases). V was cut by 1 base and J by 4 bases, with 19 bases left in between. There are 17 residues in the CDR3. Germline V gives CDR1 MNHEY, CDR2 SMNVEV (reference sequence). The CDR3 DNA is TGTGCCAGCAGTTTATATGGGCCAGGGGAGTGGAGCACTGAAGCTTTCTTT. Translation: CASSLYGPGEWSTEAFF.